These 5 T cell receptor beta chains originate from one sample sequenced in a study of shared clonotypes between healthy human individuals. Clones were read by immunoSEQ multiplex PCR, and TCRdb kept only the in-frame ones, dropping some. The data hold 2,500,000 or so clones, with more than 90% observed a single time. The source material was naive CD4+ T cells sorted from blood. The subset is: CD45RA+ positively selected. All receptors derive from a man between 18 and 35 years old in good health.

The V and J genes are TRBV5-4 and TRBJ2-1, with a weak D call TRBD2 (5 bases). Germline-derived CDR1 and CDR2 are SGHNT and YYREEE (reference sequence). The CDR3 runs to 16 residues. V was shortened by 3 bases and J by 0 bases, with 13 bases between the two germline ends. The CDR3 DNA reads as TGTGCCAGCAGCTCCACCGGGATAAGCTCCTACAATGAGCAGTTCTTC. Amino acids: CASSSTGISSYNEQFF. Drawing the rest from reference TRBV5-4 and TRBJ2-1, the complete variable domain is ETGVTQSPTHLIKTRGQQVTLRCSSQSGHNTVSWYQQALGQGPQFIFQYYREEENGRGNFPPRFSGLQFPNYSSELNVNALELDDSALYLCASSSTGISSYNEQFFGPGTRLTVL.

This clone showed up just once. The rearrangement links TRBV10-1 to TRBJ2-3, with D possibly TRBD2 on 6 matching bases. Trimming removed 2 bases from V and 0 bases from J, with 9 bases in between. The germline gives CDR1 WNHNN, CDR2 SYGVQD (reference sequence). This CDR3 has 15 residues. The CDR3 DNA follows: TGCGCCAGCAGTGAGGCGCGGGGAAGCACAGATACGCAGTATTTT. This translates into CASSEARGSTDTQYF.

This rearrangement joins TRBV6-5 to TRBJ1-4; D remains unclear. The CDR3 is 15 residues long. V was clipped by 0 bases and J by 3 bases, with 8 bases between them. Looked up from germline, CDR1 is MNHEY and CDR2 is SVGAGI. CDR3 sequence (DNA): TGTGCCAGCAGTTACTCTGGGCATGCTAATGAAAAACTGTTTTTT. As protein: CASSYSGHANEKLFF.

The CDR3 region is CASSKGLAGVKSYEQYF. The CDR3 nucleotides are TGTGCCAGTAGTAAGGGACTAGCGGGAGTAAAGTCCTACGAGCAGTACTTC. The V call is TRBV19, the J call TRBJ2-7; the match to TRBD2 covers 14 bases. The trim removed 4 bases at V and 1 base at J, leaving 6 bases unmatched. CDR1 LNHDA and CDR2 SQIVND come from the germline V gene (reference sequence). This CDR3 is 17 amino acids long.

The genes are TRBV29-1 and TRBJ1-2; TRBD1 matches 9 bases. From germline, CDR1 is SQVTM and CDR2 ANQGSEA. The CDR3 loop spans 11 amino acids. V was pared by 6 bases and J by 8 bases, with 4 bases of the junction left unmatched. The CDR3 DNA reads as TGCAGCGTACAGGGGGCTGAGGGCTACACCTTC. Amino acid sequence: CSVQGAEGYTF.